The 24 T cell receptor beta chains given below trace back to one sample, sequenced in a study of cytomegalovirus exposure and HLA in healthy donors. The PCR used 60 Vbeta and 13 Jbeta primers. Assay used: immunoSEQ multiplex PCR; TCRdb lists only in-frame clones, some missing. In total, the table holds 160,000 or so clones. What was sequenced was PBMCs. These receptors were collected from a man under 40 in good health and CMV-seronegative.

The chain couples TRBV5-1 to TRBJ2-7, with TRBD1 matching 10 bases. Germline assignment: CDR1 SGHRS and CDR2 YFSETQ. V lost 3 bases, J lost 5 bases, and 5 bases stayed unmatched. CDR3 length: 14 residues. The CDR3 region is CASSYRDRGNEQYF. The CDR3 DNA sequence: TGCGCCAGCAGCTACCGGGACAGGGGCAACGAGCAGTACTTC. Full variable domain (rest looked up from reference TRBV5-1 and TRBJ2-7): KAGVTQTPRYLIKTRGQQVTLSCSPISGHRSVSWYQQTPGQGLQFLFEYFSETQRNKGNFPGRFSGRQFSNSRSEMNVSTLELGDSALYLCASSYRDRGNEQYFGPGTRLTVT.

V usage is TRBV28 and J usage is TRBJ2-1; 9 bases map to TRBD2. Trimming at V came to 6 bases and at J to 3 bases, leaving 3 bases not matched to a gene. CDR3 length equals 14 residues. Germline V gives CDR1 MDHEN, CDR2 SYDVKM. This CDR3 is CASRQLAGYNEQFF. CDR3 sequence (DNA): TGTGCCAGCAGACAACTAGCGGGCTACAATGAGCAGTTCTTC.

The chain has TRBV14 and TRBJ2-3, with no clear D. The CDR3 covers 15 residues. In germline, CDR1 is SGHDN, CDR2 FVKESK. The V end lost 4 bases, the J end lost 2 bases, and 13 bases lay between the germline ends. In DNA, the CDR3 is TGTGCCAGCAGCCGATGGAACAGTTACACAGATACGCAGTATTTT. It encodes CASSRWNSYTDTQYF. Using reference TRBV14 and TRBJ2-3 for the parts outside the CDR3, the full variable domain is EAGVTQFPSHSVIEKGQTVTLRCDPISGHDNLYWYRRVMGKEIKFLLHFVKESKQDESGMPNNRFLAERTGGTYSTLKVQPAELEDSGVYFCASSRWNSYTDTQYFGPGTRLTVL.

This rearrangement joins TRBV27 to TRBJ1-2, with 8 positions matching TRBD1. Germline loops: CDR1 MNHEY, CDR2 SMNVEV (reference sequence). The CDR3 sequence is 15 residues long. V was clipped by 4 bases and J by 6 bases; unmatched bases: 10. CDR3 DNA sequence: TGTGCCAGCAGTTCCAGGGACAGGTGGTTGGATGGCTACACCTTC. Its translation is CASSSRDRWLDGYTF.

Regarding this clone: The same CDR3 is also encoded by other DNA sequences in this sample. The CDR3 DNA reads as TGTGCCAGCAGCTTACGACAGGGTGGCACTGAAGCTTTCTTT. As protein: CASSLRQGGTEAFF. This chain connects TRBV11-1 to TRBJ1-1, with 7 bases identical to TRBD1. Germline V gives CDR1 SGHAT, CDR2 FQDESV (reference sequence). The V gene end was trimmed by 2 bases and the J gene end by 4 bases; junction bases not matched to a gene: 4. CDR3 size: 14 residues.

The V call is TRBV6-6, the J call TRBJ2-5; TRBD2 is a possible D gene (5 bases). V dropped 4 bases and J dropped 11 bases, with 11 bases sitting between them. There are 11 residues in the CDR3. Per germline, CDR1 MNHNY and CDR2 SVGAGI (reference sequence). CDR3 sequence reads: CASSSAGGQYF. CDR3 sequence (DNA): TGTGCCAGCAGTTCCGCCGGCGGGCAGTACTTC.

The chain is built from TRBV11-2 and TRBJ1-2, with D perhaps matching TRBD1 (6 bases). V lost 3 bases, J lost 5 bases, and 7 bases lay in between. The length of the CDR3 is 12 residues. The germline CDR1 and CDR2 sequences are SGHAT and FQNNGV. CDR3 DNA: TGTGCCAGCAGCTTTACAGGGTATGGCTACACCTTC. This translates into CASSFTGYGYTF.

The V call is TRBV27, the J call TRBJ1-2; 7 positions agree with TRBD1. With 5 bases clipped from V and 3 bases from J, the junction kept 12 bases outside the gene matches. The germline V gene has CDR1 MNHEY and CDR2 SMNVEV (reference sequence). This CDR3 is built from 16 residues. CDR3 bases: TGTGCCAGCAGTCCAGAGGGCACGACAGGGCACTATGGCTACACCTTC. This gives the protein CASSPEGTTGHYGYTF.

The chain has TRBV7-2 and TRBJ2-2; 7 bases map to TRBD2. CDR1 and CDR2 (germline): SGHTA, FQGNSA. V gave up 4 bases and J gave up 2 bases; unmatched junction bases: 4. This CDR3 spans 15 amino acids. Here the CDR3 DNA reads TGTGCCAGCAGCTCCAAGCGGGAAAACACCGGGGAGCTGTTTTTT. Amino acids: CASSSKRENTGELFF.

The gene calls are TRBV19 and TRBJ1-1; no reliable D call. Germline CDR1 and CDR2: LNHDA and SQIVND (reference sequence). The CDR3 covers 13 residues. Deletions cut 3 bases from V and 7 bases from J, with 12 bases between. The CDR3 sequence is CASSIGGSGEAFF. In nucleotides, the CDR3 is TGTGCCAGTAGTATCGGAGGTTCAGGTGAAGCTTTCTTT.

CDR3 protein: CTSSQGRGGEQYF. CDR3 bases: TGCACCAGCAGCCAAGGCAGGGGTGGGGAGCAGTACTTC. The chain has TRBV1 and TRBJ2-7; the D call in the table, TRBD1, was not verified against the DNA. TRBV1 is reported as a pseudogene. CDR3 length: 13 amino acids.

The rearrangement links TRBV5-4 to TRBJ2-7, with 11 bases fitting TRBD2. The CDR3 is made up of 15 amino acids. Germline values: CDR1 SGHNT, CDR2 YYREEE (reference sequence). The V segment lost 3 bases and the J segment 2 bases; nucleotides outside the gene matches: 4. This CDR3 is CASSSGTSGPYEQYF. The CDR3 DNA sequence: TGTGCCAGCAGCTCCGGGACTAGCGGACCCTACGAGCAGTACTTC.

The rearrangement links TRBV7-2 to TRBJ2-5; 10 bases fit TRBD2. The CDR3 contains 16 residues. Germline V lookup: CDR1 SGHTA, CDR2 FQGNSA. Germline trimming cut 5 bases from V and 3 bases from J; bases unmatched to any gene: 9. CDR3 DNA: TGTGCCAGCAGCCAGGATTCTAGCGGGAGTAAAGAGACCCAGTACTTC. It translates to CASSQDSSGSKETQYF. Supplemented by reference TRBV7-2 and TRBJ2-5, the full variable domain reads GAGVSQSPSNKVTEKGKDVELRCDPISGHTALYWYRQSLGQGLEFLIYFQGNSAPDKSGLPSDRFSAERTGGSVSTLTIQRTQQEDSAVYLCASSQDSSGSKETQYFGPGTRLLVL.

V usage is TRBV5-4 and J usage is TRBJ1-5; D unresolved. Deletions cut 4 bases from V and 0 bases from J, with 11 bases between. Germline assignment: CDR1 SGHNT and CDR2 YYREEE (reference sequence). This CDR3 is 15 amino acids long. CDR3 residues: CASSPSPSSNQPQHF. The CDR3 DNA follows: TGTGCCAGCAGCCCATCCCCGAGTAGCAATCAGCCCCAGCATTTT.

CDR3 in DNA: TGCAGCATCAGGGGTATTGGCGAAAAACTGTTTTTT. This encodes CSIRGIGEKLFF. The genes are TRBV29-1 and TRBJ1-4; weak D call: TRBD1 (6 bases). V was cut by 8 bases and J by 8 bases, with 15 bases left in between. Per the germline V gene, CDR1 is SQVTM and CDR2 is ANQGSEA. This CDR3 is 12 amino acids long.

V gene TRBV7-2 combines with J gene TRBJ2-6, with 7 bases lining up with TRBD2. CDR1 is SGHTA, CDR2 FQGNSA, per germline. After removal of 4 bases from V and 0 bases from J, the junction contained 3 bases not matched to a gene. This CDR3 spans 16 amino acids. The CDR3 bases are TGTGCCAGCAGCTATGGGGGGGGCTCTGGGGCCAACGTCCTGACTTTC. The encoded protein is CASSYGGGSGANVLTF.

The CDR3 DNA is TGTGCCAGCAGCTTAGAAATCGGGCTAGCGGGATTAGCAGATACGCAGTATTTT. Amino acid sequence: CASSLEIGLAGLADTQYF. The genes are TRBV7-9 and TRBJ2-3; 9 nucleotides line up with TRBD2. V was pared by 1 base and J by 4 bases, with 12 bases of the junction left unmatched. The germline V gene has CDR1 SEHNR and CDR2 FQNEAQ (reference sequence). The CDR3 runs to 18 residues.

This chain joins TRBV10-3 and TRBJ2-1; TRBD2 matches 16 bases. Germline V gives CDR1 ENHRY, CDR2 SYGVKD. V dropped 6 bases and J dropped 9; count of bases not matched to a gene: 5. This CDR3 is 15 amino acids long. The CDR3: CAIRGGLAGGVEQFF. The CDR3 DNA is TGTGCCATCAGGGGGGGACTAGCGGGAGGGGTTGAGCAGTTCTTC.

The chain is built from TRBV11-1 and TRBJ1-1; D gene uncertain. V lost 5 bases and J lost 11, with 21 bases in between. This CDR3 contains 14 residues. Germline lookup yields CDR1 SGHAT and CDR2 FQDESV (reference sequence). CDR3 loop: CASSEGPRPGTAFF. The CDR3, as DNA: TGTGCCAGCAGCGAAGGTCCCAGGCCCGGCACGGCTTTCTTT. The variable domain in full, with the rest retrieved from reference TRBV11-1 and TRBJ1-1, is EAEVAQSPRYKITEKSQAVAFWCDPISGHATLYWYRQILGQGPELLVQFQDESVVDDSQLPKDRFSAERLKGVDSTLKIQPAELGDSAMYLCASSEGPRPGTAFFGQGTRLTVV.

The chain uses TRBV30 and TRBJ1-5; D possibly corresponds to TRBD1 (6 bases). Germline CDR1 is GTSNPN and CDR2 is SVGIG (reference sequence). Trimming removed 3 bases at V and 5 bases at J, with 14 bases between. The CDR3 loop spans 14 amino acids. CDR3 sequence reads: CAWSPGQDDQPQHF. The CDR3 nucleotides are TGTGCCTGGAGCCCGGGACAAGATGATCAGCCCCAGCATTTT.

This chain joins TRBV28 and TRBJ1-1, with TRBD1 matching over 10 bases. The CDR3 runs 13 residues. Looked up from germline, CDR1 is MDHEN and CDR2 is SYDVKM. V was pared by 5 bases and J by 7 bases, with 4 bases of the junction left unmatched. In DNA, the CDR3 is TGTGCCAGCAGTCCTAGGGACAGGGGTGAAGCTTTCTTT. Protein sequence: CASSPRDRGEAFF.

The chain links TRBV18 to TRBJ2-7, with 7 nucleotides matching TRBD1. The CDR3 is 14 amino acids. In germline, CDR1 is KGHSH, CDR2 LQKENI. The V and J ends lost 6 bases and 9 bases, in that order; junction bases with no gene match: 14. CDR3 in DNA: TGTGCCAGCTCGTTGGGACAGCAAATCCTACGGCAGTACTTC. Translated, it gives CASSLGQQILRQYF.

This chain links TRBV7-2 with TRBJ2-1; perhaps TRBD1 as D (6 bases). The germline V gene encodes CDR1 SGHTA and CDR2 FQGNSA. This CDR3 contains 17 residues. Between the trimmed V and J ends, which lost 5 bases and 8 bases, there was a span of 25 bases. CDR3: CASSRSLGLQGLDEQFF. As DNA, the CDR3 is TGTGCCAGCAGCCGAAGCTTGGGATTACAGGGCCTGGATGAGCAGTTCTTC. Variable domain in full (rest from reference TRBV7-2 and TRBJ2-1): GAGVSQSPSNKVTEKGKDVELRCDPISGHTALYWYRQSLGQGLEFLIYFQGNSAPDKSGLPSDRFSAERTGGSVSTLTIQRTQQEDSAVYLCASSRSLGLQGLDEQFFGPGTRLTVL.

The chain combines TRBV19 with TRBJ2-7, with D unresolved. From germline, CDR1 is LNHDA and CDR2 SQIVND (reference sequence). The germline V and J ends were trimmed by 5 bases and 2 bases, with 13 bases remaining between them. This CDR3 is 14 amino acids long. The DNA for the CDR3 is TGTGCCAGTAGTGCGGTCCTCGCCACCTACGAGCAGTACTTC. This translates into CASSAVLATYEQYF.